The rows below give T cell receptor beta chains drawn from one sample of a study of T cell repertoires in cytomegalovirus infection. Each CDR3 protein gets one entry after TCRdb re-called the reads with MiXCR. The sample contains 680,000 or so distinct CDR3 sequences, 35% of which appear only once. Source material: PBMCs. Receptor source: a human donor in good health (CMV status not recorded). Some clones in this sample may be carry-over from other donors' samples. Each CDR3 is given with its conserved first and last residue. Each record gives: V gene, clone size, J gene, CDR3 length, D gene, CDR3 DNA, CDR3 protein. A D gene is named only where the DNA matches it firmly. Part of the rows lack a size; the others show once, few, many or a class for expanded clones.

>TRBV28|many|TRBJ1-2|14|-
TGTGCCAGCAAGGTATCAGGGAGAAACTATGGCTACACCTTC
CASKVSGRNYGYTF
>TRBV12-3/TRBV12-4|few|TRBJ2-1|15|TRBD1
TGTGCCAGCACCTCCAGGGGGTTATATTTGAATGAGCAGTTCTTC
CASTSRGLYLNEQFF
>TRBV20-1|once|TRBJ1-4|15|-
TGCAGTGCCGCATCCTCGGGGCAGGGGAATGAAAAACTGTTTTTT
CSAASSGQGNEKLFF
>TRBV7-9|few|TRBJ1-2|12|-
TGTGCCAGCAGCGCCAACAGCTATGGCTACACCTTC
CASSANSYGYTF
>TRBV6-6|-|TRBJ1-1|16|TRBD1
TGTGCCAGCCGCCGTTCCCGGGACAGGGGGAACACTGAAGCTTTCTTT
CASRRSRDRGNTEAFF
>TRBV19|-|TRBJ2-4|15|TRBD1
TGTGCCAGTAGTCGATTCGGGACAGGGTATAACATTCAGTACTTC
CASSRFGTGYNIQYF
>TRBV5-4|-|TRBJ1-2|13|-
TGTGCCAGCAGCTTGCGGGGGGCTGGAGGCTACACCTTC
CASSLRGAGGYTF
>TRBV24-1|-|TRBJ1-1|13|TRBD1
TGTGCCACCAGTGATTTGAAGGGGACAGGAGCTTTCTTT
CATSDLKGTGAFF
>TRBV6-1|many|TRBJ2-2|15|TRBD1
TGTGCCAGCAGAACCGGGACAGGGGACACCGGGGAGCTGTTTTTT
CASRTGTGDTGELFF
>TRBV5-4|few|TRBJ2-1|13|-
TGTGCCAGCAGCTCCAGGTATATAGATGAGCAGTTCTTC
CASSSRYIDEQFF
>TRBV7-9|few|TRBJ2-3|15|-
TGTGCCAGCAGATTCACTCGTGGTAGCACAGATACGCAGTATTTT
CASRFTRGSTDTQYF
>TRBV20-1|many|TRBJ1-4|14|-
TGCAGTGCTAGCCCTCGGGCAACTAATGAAAAACTGTTTTTT
CSASPRATNEKLFF
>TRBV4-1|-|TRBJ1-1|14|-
TGCGCCAGCAGCCGACAGACAGGGAACACTGAAGCTTTCTTT
CASSRQTGNTEAFF
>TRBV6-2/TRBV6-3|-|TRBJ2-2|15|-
TGTGCCAGCAGCCGACCGGGGGCGAACACCGGGGAGCTGTTTTTT
CASSRPGANTGELFF
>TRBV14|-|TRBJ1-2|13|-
TGTGCCAGCAGCCAAGAGCTGGGCTATGGCTACACCTTC
CASSQELGYGYTF
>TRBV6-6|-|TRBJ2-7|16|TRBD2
TGTGCCAGCAGTTACTCAATGGCGGGAGGGCGCAGCGAGCAGTACTTC
CASSYSMAGGRSEQYF
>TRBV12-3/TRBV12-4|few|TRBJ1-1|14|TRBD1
TGTGCCAGCAGTCGGACAGGGGGAAACACTGAAGCTTTCTTT
CASSRTGGNTEAFF
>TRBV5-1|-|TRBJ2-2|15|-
TGCGCCAGCTCGAAATCAGGGTCGAACACCGGGGAGCTGTTTTTT
CASSKSGSNTGELFF
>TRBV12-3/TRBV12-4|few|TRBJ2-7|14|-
TGTGCCAGCAGTTTTCACGGTGCTAACTACGAGCAGTACTTC
CASSFHGANYEQYF
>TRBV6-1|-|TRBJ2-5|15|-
TGTGCCAGCAGGCCTCCGGGACGGAGGCAAGAGACCCAGTACTTC
CASRPPGRRQETQYF
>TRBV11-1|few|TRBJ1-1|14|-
TGTGCCAGCAGCTTACTACAGGGAAGGGCTGAAGCTTTCTTT
CASSLLQGRAEAFF
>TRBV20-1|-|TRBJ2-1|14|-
TGCAGTGCTGCCAGGAGGGTATCATACAATGAGCAGTTCTTC
CSAARRVSYNEQFF
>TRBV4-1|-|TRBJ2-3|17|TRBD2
TGCGCCAGCAGCCGCGGACTAGCGGGGTCCGGCACAGATACGCAGTATTTT
CASSRGLAGSGTDTQYF
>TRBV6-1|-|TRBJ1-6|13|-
TGTGCCAGCTCGGGCCTTGATAATTCACCCCTCCACTTT
CASSGLDNSPLHF
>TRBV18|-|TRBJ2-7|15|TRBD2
TGTGCCAGCTCGCCCACTAGCGGGGGGGCCCACGAGCAGTACTTC
CASSPTSGGAHEQYF
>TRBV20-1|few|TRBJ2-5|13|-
TGCAGTGCTAGTTCAGGGCTCGAAGAGACCCAGTACTTC
CSASSGLEETQYF
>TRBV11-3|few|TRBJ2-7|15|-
TGTGCCAGCAGCTTAGAAGGCGGGGCTGGACACGAGCAGTACTTC
CASSLEGGAGHEQYF
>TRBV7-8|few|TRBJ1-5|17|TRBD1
TGTGCCAGCAGCAAGGACCGGACCAGGGGGACCAATCAGCCCCAGCATTTT
CASSKDRTRGTNQPQHF
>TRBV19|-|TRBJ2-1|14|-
TGTGCCAGTAGGGGAGGAAGCTCCTACAATGAGCAGTTCTTC
CASRGGSSYNEQFF
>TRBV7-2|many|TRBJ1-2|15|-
TGTGCCAGCAGCCCACTGAGGAGAGCTAACTATGGCTACACCTTC
CASSPLRRANYGYTF
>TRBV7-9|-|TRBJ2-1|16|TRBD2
TGTGCCAGCCGCGGGGCCGCGGGAGGGCCTTACGATGAGCAGTTCTTC
CASRGAAGGPYDEQFF
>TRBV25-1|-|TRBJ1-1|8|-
TGTGCCAGCAAAGGAGCTTTCTTT
CASKGAFF
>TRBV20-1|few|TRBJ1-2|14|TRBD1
TGCAGTGCTCTGCGGACAGGGGGGAACTATGGCTACACCTTC
CSALRTGGNYGYTF
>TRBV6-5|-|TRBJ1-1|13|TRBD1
TGTGCCAGCAGTTATCCAGGGGGCACTGAAGCTTTCTTT
CASSYPGGTEAFF
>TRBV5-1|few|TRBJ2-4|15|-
TGCGCCAGCAGCACCTCAGGGGCAGCCAAAAACATTCAGTACTTC
CASSTSGAAKNIQYF
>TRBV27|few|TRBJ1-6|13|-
TGTGCCAGCAGGGGACTTTATAATTCACCCCTCCACTTT
CASRGLYNSPLHF
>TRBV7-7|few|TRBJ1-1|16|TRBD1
TGTGCTAGCAGCCTCACCGGGACAGCTATGAACACTGAAGCTTTCTTT
CASSLTGTAMNTEAFF
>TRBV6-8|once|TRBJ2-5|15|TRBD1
TGTGCCCGCAGTTACCGGGACAGGGGGCAAGAGACCCAGTACTTC
CARSYRDRGQETQYF
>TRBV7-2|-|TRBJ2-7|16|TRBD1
TGTGCCAGCAGCTTAATGTTCACAGGGGCCCGGGACGAGCAGTACTTC
CASSLMFTGARDEQYF
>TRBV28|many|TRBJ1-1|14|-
TGTGCCAGCAGTTTAACGCAGGGAAGGACTGAAGCTTTCTTT
CASSLTQGRTEAFF
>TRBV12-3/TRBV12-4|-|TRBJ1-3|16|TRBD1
TGTGCCAGCAGCCCACGGGGACAGGGCTCTGGAAACACCATATATTTT
CASSPRGQGSGNTIYF
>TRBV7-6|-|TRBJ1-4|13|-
TGTTCCAGAAGCCCAGTGGAGGGAGAAAAACTGTTTTTT
CSRSPVEGEKLFF
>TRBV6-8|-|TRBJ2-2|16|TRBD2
TGTGCCAGCAGCGCCAGGACGGGAGGGGACACCGGGGAGCTGTTTTTT
CASSARTGGDTGELFF
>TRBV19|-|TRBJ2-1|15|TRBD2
TGTGCCAGTAGTATATCTGGGGGGGGATACAATGAGCAGTTATTC
CASSISGGGYNEQLF
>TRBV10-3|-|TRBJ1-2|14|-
TGTGCCATCAGGGCCGGGACGGCAGACTATGGCTACACCTTC
CAIRAGTADYGYTF
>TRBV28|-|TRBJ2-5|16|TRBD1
TGTGCCAGCAGTTATGGCACAGGGGTGTACCAAGAGACCCAGTACTTC
CASSYGTGVYQETQYF
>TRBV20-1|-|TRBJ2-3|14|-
TGCAGTGCTAGAGTGTACTCTCTCACAGATACGCAGTATTTT
CSARVYSLTDTQYF
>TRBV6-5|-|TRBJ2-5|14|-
TGTGCCAGCAGTTACGGTCTTCAGTCAGAGACCCAGTACTTC
CASSYGLQSETQYF
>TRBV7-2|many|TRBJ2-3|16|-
TGTGCCAGCAGCTCCCTGCCCGTGACTAGAACAGATACGCAGTATTTT
CASSSLPVTRTDTQYF